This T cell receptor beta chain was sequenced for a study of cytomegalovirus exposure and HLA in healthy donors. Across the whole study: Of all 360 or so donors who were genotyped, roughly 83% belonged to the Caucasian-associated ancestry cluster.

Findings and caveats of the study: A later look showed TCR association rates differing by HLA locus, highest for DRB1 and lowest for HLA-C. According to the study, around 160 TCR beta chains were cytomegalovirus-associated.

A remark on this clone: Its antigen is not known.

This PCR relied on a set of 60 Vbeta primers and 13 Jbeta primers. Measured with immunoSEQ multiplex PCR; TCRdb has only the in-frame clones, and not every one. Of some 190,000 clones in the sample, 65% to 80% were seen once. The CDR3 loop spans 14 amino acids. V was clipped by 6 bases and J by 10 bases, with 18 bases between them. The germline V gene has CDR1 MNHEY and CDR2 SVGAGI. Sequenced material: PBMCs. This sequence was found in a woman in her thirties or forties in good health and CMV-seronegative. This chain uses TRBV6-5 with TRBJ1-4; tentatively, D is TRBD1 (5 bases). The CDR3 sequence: CASSNQQGNGKLFF. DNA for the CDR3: TGTGCCAGCAGCAACCAGCAGGGTAACGGAAAACTGTTTTTT.